This record looks at one TCR beta chain sequence and its context. Treatment noted: some 20 received Ad26.COV2.S at low or high dose, single or two shots; 5 received placebo; per-sample allocation not given. All samples were drawn on day 63, counting from the first vaccine or placebo injection. Germline V CDR1 and CDR2: SGHTA, FQGNSA. V dropped 1 base and J dropped 1; count of bases not matched to a gene: 6. The length of the CDR3 is 16 residues. The data originate from a study of Ad26.COV2.S vaccination and SARS-CoV-2 variants. Clones were sequenced by immunoSEQ multiplex PCR, and TCRdb holds only the in-frame ones, with some missing. The sample includes about 480,000 clones, around 88% of them seen just once.

The sequence was collected from a person between 18 and 60 years old who received the Ad26.COV2.S COVID-19 vaccine or a placebo. The material sequenced was peripheral blood, taken in a trial of Ad26.COV2.S vaccine versus placebo. This sequence joins TRBV7-2 and TRBJ1-1; 7 positions agree with TRBD1. The CDR3 here is CASSLVEGGANTEAFF. In DNA form, the CDR3 reads TGTGCCAGCAGCTTAGTAGAAGGGGGCGCGAACACTGAAGCTTTCTTT.